These 29 T cell receptor beta chains originate from one sample sequenced in a study of T cells in Graves' hyperthyroidism and ophthalmopathy. RNA transcripts provided the source from which TCR beta CDR3 regions were amplified. The primer set for the first-round RT-PCR of the TCR CDR3 was HTBI. MiXCR was run by TCRdb on the multiplex PCR reads, yielding one entry per CDR3 protein. The sample gives 500,000 to 650,000 distinct CDR3 sequences, 46% of which show up once; about 45% is in the top ten. The sample consisted of peripheral blood or thyroid tissue (not recorded which). The receptors originated from an adult woman with Graves' disease, either hyperthyroidism or ophthalmopathy (not recorded which).

The V gene is TRBV10-2, the J gene TRBJ2-7, with 7 bases lining up with TRBD1. The CDR3 has 13 amino acids. The junction had 9 bases not matched to a gene; V was cut back by 9 bases and J by 4 bases. Looked up from germline, CDR1 is WSHSY and CDR2 is SAAADI. CDR3 DNA: TGCGCCAGTTTCGGGACAGAGACTTACGAGCAGTACTTC. Translated: CASFGTETYEQYF.

This clonotype was observed many times. CDR3 sequence (DNA): TGTGCCAGCAGGGTACAGGGTGGCGGTGCGGAGACCCAGTACTTC. Translation gives CASRVQGGGAETQYF. The chain joins TRBV5-5 to TRBJ2-5, with D maybe TRBD1 (6 bases). The germline V and J ends were trimmed by 5 bases and 5 bases, with 19 bases remaining between them. This CDR3 is 15 amino acids long. Per germline, CDR1 SGHKS and CDR2 YYEKEE (reference sequence).

This clonotype was counted a few times. The chain recombines TRBV7-9 with TRBJ1-5; perhaps TRBD1 as D (6 bases). The CDR3 covers 13 residues. Germline CDR1 reads SEHNR; CDR2 reads FQNEAQ (reference sequence). Trimming took 5 bases from V and 7 from J, leaving 12 bases between them. The DNA of the CDR3 is TGTGCCAGCAGCCTACAGGGTGGGCAGCCCCAGCATTTT. Translated, it gives CASSLQGGQPQHF.

The table lists this clonotype with a count of one. The chain has TRBV10-3 and TRBJ1-6; 8 nucleotides align to TRBD1. Germline V lookup: CDR1 ENHRY, CDR2 SYGVKD. CDR3 length: 14 residues. V shed 10 bases and J 4 bases; nucleotides not matched to a gene: 6. CDR3 in amino acids: CATGGQDYNSPLHF. In DNA, the CDR3 is TGTGCCACCGGGGGACAGGATTATAATTCACCCCTCCACTTT.

A remark on this clonotype: The DNA is left out, because the CDR3 cannot be placed on it with certainty; the CDR3 is given as TCRdb lists it. The chain couples TRBV25-1 to TRBJ1-5. The CDR3 spans 14 amino acids, including both terminal residues. Germline lookup yields CDR1 MGHDK and CDR2 SYGVNS. The CDR3 reads CACSARIGEGPQHF.

J is TRBJ1-5 and V is TRBV2; D uncertain. Deletions cut 3 bases from V and 1 base from J, with 7 bases between. The germline V gene encodes CDR1 SNHLY and CDR2 FYNNEI. The CDR3 totals 14 residues. The CDR3 loop reads CASSDSASNQPQHF. The CDR3 DNA is TGTGCCAGCAGTGACAGTGCCAGCAATCAGCCCCAGCATTTT.

The chain joins TRBV29-1 to TRBJ2-5, with TRBD2 matching 9 bases. Germline CDR1 and CDR2: SQVTM and ANQGSEA. Losses at the gene ends were 7 bases for V and 1 base for J; bases not matched to a gene: 10. There are 15 residues in the CDR3. The CDR3 sequence: CSAWGGSGGQETQYF. In DNA form, the CDR3 reads TGCAGCGCATGGGGTGGTAGCGGGGGCCAAGAGACCCAGTACTTC.

This clonotype was counted only a few times. The chain is built from TRBV24-1 and TRBJ2-2; no definite D call. Germline V CDR1 and CDR2: KGHDR, SFDVKD. Trimming removed 3 bases at V and 6 bases at J, with 10 bases between. The CDR3 consists of 14 residues. CDR3 coding DNA: TGTGCCACCAGTGATCAACAATGGGCCGGGGAGCTGTTTTTT. Amino acid sequence: CATSDQQWAGELFF.

This chain connects TRBV2 to TRBJ2-7; D remains unclear. Germline V CDR1 and CDR2: SNHLY, FYNNEI. Deletions cut 4 bases from V and 2 bases from J, with 9 bases between. The CDR3 totals 13 residues. CDR3 residues: CASSGEPAYEQYF. CDR3 sequence (DNA): TGTGCCAGCAGTGGAGAGCCAGCCTACGAGCAGTACTTC.

In regard to this clonotype: A clone one base away is much larger, so this may be a read error. The chain links TRBV7-2 to TRBJ2-7; D call uncertain. V lost 1 base to trimming and J lost 3 bases, with 4 bases between them. Germline loops: CDR1 SGHTA, CDR2 FQGNSA. There are 12 residues in the CDR3. Written as DNA, the CDR3 is TGTGCCAGCAGCTTAGGATTCTACGAGCAGTACTTC. Its protein product is CASSLGFYEQYF.

This clonotype was seen a single time. In this CDR3 the conserved last residue, phenylalanine or tryptophan, is missing, so a read error is likely. The DNA is left out, because the CDR3 cannot be placed on it with certainty; the CDR3 is given as TCRdb lists it. The rearrangement links TRBV7-9 to TRBJ1-4; whether TRBD1, the table's D call, matches the DNA was not checked. Both ends counted, the CDR3 spans 11 residues. Germline assignment: CDR1 SEHNR and CDR2 FQNEAQ (reference sequence). This CDR3 reads CASSQGQGRTY.

This clonotype was seen repeatedly, ten times or more. The gene calls are TRBV5-1 and TRBJ2-5; D is ambiguous. The V and J ends lost 0 bases and 5 bases respectively, with 14 bases between them. Per the germline V gene, CDR1 is SGHRS and CDR2 is YFSETQ. The CDR3 spans 15 residues. The CDR3 coding sequence is TGCGCCAGCAGCTTGGGGGCGGTAACTCCGGAGACCCAGTACTTC. Translating it yields CASSLGAVTPETQYF.

There are many counts of this clonotype. This chain uses TRBV10-3 with TRBJ2-7; D might be TRBD2 (6 bases). Germline CDR1 ENHRY, CDR2 SYGVKD. Trimming shortened V by 6 bases and J by 2 bases, and 14 bases separated the two germline ends. The CDR3 runs to 14 residues. CDR3 DNA: TGTGCCATCAGGTCGGGGGATCCCCCCTACGAGCAGTACTTC. Its protein is CAIRSGDPPYEQYF.

Many counts were recorded for this clonotype. The V and J genes are TRBV7-9 and TRBJ2-5, with D maybe TRBD1 (6 bases). Trimming removed 3 bases from V and 4 bases from J, with 9 bases in between. Per germline, CDR1 SEHNR and CDR2 FQNEAQ (reference sequence). The CDR3 has 13 amino acids. The DNA for the CDR3 is TGTGCCAGCAGCTTGGAGACAGGAGAGACCCAGTACTTC. Protein product: CASSLETGETQYF.

This clonotype was detected only a few times. The genes are TRBV7-6 and TRBJ1-1; a weak D match, TRBD1 (5 bases). The CDR3 runs to 14 residues. Trimming stripped 0 bases from V and 7 bases from J, with 12 bases between. The germline CDR1 and CDR2 sequences are SGHVS and FNYEAQ. The CDR3 is CASSLAVGGDEAFF. The CDR3 nucleotides read TGTGCCAGCAGCTTAGCGGTGGGGGGGGATGAAGCTTTCTTT.

The rearrangement uses TRBV7-2 and TRBJ1-6; D might be TRBD1 (5 bases). Deletions cut 8 bases from V and 8 bases from J, with 10 bases between. This CDR3 is built from 12 residues. CDR1 is SGHTA and CDR2 is FQGNSA in the germline V gene. The CDR3 DNA sequence: TGTGCCAGCGCGGGGGGGGATTCACCCCTCCACTTT. Protein: CASAGGDSPLHF.

This clonotype occurred a few times. The chain links TRBV11-2 to TRBJ2-5; 14 bases are shared with TRBD2. Trimming cost V 1 base and J 4 bases; bases outside gene matches: 5. This CDR3 region has 17 residues. Germline loops: CDR1 SGHAT, CDR2 FQNNGV. The CDR3 DNA is TGTGCCAGCAGCTTAGGGAGACTAGCGGGAGGGAGAGAGACCCAGTACTTC. The encoded protein is CASSLGRLAGGRETQYF.

This chain joins TRBV10-3 and TRBJ2-2, with D maybe TRBD1 (5 bases). This CDR3 is built from 12 residues. The V end was cut by 6 bases, the J end by 5 bases, with 7 bases between. Germline CDR1 and CDR2: ENHRY and SYGVKD. DNA for the CDR3: TGTGCCATCAGGGGGCGGACCGGGGAGCTGTTTTTT. This encodes CAIRGRTGELFF.

This clonotype was detected ten times or more. The chain joins TRBV29-1 to TRBJ1-1; D remains unclear. CDR1 and CDR2 from the germline V gene are SQVTM and ANQGSEA. This CDR3 comprises 14 residues. The CDR3 reads CIAGPAGLSTEAFF. In nucleotides, the CDR3 is TGCATCGCCGGGCCGGCTGGGTTGAGCACTGAAGCTTTCTTT.

The chain uses TRBV2 and TRBJ1-4; 8 positions match TRBD1. Germline loops: CDR1 SNHLY, CDR2 FYNNEI. The junction had 16 bases not matched to a gene; V was cut back by 7 bases and J by 12 bases. The CDR3 loop spans 15 amino acids. CDR3 sequence (DNA): TGTGCCAGCATCGTTCAGGGGGCGCAAGGCGAAGAACTGTTTTTT. Its translation is CASIVQGAQGEELFF.

This clonotype has a count of ten or more. The CDR3, as DNA: TGTGCCAGCAGCACGGGGGTCCCCAACGGGCAGTACTTC. Amino acid sequence: CASSTGVPNGQYF. The chain links TRBV5-6 to TRBJ2-7, with D tentatively TRBD2 (6 bases). The CDR3 is 13 residues long. Germline CDR1 SGHDT, CDR2 YYEEEE. Trimming left V 4 bases short and J 9 bases short, with 17 bases between.

The chain links TRBV9 to TRBJ2-2; D gene unclear. The CDR3 has 15 residues. The germline V and J ends were trimmed by 0 bases and 2 bases, with 8 bases remaining between them. Germline CDR1 reads SGDLS; CDR2 reads YYNGEE. CDR3 loop: CASSVDGLNTGELFF. As DNA, the CDR3 is TGTGCCAGCAGCGTAGACGGCCTCAACACCGGGGAGCTGTTTTTT.

This clonotype was seen a handful of times. A read error is possible here, since a much larger clone lies one base away. The chain links TRBV3-1 to TRBJ2-5; D is ambiguous. Germline CDR1 reads LGHDT; CDR2 reads YNNKEL (reference sequence). The V and J ends lost 0 bases and 2 bases respectively, with 4 bases between them. There are 13 residues in the CDR3. The CDR3 here is CASSQELQETQYF. CDR3 bases: TGTGCCAGCAGCCAAGAGCTACAAGAGACCCAGTACTTC.

Of note for this clonotype: With a much larger clone just one base away, this may be a read error. The chain uses TRBV12-3 or TRBV12-4 and TRBJ1-1, with D possibly matching TRBD1 (6 bases). The CDR3 runs to 13 residues. Trimming stripped 8 bases from V and 5 bases from J, with 15 bases between. The CDR3 sequence: CASCYREGTEAFF. For the CDR3, the DNA is TGTGCCAGCTGTTACAGGGAGGGAACTGAAGCTTTCTTT.

In regard to this clonotype: With a much larger clone just one base away, this may be a read error. J is TRBJ1-2 and V is TRBV29-1; 10 nucleotides match TRBD1. The CDR3 is 13 amino acids. Germline V gene lookup returns CDR1 SQVTM and CDR2 ANQGSEA. With 4 bases clipped from V and 7 bases from J, the junction kept 6 bases outside the gene matches. The CDR3: CSVAGTGVFGYTF. The CDR3 nucleotides are TGCAGCGTTGCCGGGACAGGGGTATTTGGCTACACCTTC.

This clonotype has more than one count but fewer than ten. V and J are TRBV5-1 and TRBJ1-1, with no clear D. This CDR3 is 14 amino acids long. From germline, CDR1 is SGHRS and CDR2 YFSETQ. V lost 1 base, J lost 1 base, and 8 bases lay in between. The CDR3, as DNA: TGCGCCAGCAGCTTGATGCAGACGAACACTGAAGCTTTCTTT. This codes for CASSLMQTNTEAFF. The variable domain in full, with the rest retrieved from reference TRBV5-1 and TRBJ1-1, is KAGVTQTPRYLIKTRGQQVTLSCSPISGHRSVSWYQQTPGQGLQFLFEYFSETQRNKGNFPGRFSGRQFSNSRSEMNVSTLELGDSALYLCASSLMQTNTEAFFGQGTRLTVV.

The chain couples TRBV29-1 to TRBJ2-7; D is perhaps TRBD1 or TRBD2 (7 bases each). CDR3 length: 15 residues. The ends were cut back, 1 base at V and 2 bases at J, with 15 bases in the middle. From germline, CDR1 is SQVTM and CDR2 ANQGSEA. As DNA, the CDR3 is TGCAGCGTTGAAGGGGGAGGGGGCAAGACCTACGAGCAGTACTTC. This encodes CSVEGGGGKTYEQYF.

This clonotype was found many times. The chain recombines TRBV6-6 with TRBJ1-4; TRBD1 agrees at 8 bases. CDR1 is MNHNY and CDR2 is SVGAGI in the germline V gene (reference sequence). The V gene end was trimmed by 6 bases and the J gene end by 5 bases; junction bases not matched to a gene: 8. The CDR3 totals 15 residues. The CDR3 DNA reads TGTGCCAGCAGCATAACAGGGGGAAACAATGAAAAACTGTTTTTT. Translated: CASSITGGNNEKLFF.

This clonotype was observed many times. The rearrangement joins TRBV5-1 to TRBJ2-7; 8 nucleotides agree with TRBD1. V trimming: 2 bases; J trimming: 3 bases; junction bases outside the gene matches: 13. The germline gives CDR1 SGHRS, CDR2 YFSETQ. The CDR3 length is 17 residues. The CDR3 reads CASSFGQGPPSRYEQYF. The CDR3 DNA follows: TGCGCCAGCAGCTTCGGACAGGGCCCACCCTCTCGCTACGAGCAGTACTTC.